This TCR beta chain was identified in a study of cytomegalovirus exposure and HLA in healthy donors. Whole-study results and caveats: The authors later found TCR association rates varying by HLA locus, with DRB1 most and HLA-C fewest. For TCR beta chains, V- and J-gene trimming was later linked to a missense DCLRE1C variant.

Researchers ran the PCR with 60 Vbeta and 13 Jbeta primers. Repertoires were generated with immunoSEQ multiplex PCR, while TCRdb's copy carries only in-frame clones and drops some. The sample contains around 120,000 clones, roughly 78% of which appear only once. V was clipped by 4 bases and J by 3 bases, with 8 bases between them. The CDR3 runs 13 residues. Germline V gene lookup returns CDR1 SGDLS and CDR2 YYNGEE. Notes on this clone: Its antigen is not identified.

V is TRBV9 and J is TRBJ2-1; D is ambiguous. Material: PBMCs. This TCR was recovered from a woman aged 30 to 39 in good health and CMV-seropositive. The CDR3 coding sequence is TGTGCCAGCAGCATCCAGGACTACAATGAGCAGTTCTTC. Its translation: CASSIQDYNEQFF.